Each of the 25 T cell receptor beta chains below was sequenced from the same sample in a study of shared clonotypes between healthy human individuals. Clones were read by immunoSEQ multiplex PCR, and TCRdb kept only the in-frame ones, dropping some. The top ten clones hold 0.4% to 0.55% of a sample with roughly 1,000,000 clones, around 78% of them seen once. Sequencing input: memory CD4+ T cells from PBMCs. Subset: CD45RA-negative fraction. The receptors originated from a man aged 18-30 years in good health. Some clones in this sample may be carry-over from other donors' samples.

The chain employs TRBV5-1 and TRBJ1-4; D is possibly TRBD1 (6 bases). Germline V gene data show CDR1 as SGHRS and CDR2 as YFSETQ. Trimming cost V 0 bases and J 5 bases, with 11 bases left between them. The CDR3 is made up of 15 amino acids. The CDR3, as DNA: TGCGCCAGCAGCTTGGAAGGGGGGGTCAATGAAAAACTGTTTTTT. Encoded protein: CASSLEGGVNEKLFF.

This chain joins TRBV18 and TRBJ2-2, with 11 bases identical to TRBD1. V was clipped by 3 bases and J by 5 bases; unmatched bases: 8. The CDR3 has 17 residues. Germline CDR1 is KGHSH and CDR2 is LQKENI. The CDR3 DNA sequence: TGTGCCAGCTCACCTACTGGACAGGGGGCGGAGACCGGGGAGCTGTTTTTT. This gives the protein CASSPTGQGAETGELFF.

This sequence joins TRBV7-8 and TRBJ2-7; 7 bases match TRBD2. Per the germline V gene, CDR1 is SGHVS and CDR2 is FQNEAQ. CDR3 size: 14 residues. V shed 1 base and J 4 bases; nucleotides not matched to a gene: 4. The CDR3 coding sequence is TGTGCCAGCAGCTTAGATCCGGGGGGATACGAGCAGTACTTC. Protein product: CASSLDPGGYEQYF.

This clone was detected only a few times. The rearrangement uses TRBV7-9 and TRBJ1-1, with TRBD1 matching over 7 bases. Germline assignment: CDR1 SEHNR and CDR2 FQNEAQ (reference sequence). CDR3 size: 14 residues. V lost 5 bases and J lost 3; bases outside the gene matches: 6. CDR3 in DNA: TGTGCCAGCAGCCCGACCACAGGGGACACTGAAGCTTTCTTT. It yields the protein CASSPTTGDTEAFF.

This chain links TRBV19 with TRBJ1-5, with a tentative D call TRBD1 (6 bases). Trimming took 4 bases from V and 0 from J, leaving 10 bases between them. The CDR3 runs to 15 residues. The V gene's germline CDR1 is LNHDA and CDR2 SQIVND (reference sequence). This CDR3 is CASSTGAGSNQPQHF. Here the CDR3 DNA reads TGTGCCAGTAGTACGGGGGCCGGTAGCAATCAGCCCCAGCATTTT. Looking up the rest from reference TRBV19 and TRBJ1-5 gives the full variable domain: DGGITQSPKYLFRKEGQNVTLSCEQNLNHDAMYWYRQDPGQGLRLIYYSQIVNDFQKGDIAEGYSVSREKKESFPLTVTSAQKNPTAFYLCASSTGAGSNQPQHFGDGTRLSIL.

The DNA for the CDR3 is TGTGCCAGCAGCTTAGCGGGGGACGAGCAGTACTTC. This gives the protein CASSLAGDEQYF. The chain combines TRBV7-6 with TRBJ2-7; D may be TRBD1 or TRBD2 (5 bases each). V was cut by 0 bases and J by 5 bases, with 5 bases left in between. Per the germline V gene, CDR1 is SGHVS and CDR2 is FNYEAQ. The CDR3 loop spans 12 amino acids. The whole variable domain, filled in from reference TRBV7-6 and TRBJ2-7, reads GAGVSQSPRYKVTKRGQDVALRCDPISGHVSLYWYRQALGQGPEFLTYFNYEAQQDKSGLPNDRFSAERPEGSISTLTIQRTEQRDSAMYRCASSLAGDEQYFGPGTRLTVT.

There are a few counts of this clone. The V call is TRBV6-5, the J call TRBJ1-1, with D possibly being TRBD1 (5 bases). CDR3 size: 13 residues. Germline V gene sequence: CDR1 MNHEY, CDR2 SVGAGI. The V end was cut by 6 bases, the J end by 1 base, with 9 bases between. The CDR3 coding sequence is TGTGCCAGCAGGCCCAGGGCGAACACTGAAGCTTTCTTT. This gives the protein CASRPRANTEAFF.

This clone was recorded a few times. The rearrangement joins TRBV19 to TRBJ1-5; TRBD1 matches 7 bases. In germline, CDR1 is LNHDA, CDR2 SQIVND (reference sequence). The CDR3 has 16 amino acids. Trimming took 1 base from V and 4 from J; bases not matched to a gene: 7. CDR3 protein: CASSIGLGTVNQPQHF. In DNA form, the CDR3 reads TGTGCCAGTAGTATAGGTTTGGGGACAGTGAATCAGCCCCAGCATTTT.

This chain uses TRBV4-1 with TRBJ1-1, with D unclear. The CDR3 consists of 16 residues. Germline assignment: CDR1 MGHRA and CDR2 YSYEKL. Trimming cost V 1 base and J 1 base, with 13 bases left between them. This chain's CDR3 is CASSQALGQPNTEAFF. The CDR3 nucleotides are TGCGCCAGCAGCCAAGCCCTGGGTCAGCCGAACACTGAAGCTTTCTTT.

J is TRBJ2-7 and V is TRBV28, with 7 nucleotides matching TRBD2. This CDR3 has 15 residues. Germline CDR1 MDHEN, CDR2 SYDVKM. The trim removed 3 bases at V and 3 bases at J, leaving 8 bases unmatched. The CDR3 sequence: CASSFGHPGGYEQYF. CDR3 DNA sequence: TGTGCCAGCAGTTTCGGACACCCGGGGGGCTACGAGCAGTACTTC.

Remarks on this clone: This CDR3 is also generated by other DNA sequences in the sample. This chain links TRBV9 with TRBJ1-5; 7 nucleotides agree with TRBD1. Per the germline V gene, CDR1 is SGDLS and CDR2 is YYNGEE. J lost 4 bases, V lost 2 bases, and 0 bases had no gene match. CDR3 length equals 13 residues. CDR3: CASSVGQNQPQHF. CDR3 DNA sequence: TGTGCCAGCAGCGTGGGACAGAATCAGCCCCAGCATTTT.

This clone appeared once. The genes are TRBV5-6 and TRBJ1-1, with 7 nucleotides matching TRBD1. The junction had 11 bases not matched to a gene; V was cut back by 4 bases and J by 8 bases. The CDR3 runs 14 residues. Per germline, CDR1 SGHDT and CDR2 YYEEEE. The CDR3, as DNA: TGTGCCAGCAGCACAGGCCGGGACAGAGAAGAAGCTTTCTTT. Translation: CASSTGRDREEAFF.

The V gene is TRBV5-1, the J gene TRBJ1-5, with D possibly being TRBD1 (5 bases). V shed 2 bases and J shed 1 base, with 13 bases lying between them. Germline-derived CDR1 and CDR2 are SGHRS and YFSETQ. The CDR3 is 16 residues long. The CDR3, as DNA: TGCGCCAGCAGCTTTTACGGGGGAGGCAGCAATCAGCCCCAGCATTTT. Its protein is CASSFYGGGSNQPQHF.

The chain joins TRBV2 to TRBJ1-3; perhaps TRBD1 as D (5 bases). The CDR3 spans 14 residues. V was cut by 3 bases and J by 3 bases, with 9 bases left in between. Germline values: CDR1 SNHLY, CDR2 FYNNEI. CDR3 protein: CASSDRVSGNTIYF. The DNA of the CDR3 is TGTGCCAGCAGTGACAGGGTCAGTGGAAACACCATATATTTT.

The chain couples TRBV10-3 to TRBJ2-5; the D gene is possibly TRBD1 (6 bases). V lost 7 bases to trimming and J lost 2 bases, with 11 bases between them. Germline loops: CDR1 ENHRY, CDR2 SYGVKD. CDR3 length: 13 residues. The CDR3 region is CAITQDRQETQYF. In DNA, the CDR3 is TGTGCCATCACCCAAGACAGGCAAGAGACCCAGTACTTC.

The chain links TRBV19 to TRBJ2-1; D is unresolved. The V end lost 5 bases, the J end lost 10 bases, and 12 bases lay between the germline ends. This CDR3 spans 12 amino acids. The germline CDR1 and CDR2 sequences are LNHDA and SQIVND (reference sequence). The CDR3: CASSVSSAEQFF. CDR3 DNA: TGTGCCAGTAGTGTGTCTTCCGCCGAGCAGTTCTTC. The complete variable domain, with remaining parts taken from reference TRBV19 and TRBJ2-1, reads DGGITQSPKYLFRKEGQNVTLSCEQNLNHDAMYWYRQDPGQGLRLIYYSQIVNDFQKGDIAEGYSVSREKKESFPLTVTSAQKNPTAFYLCASSVSSAEQFFGPGTRLTVL.

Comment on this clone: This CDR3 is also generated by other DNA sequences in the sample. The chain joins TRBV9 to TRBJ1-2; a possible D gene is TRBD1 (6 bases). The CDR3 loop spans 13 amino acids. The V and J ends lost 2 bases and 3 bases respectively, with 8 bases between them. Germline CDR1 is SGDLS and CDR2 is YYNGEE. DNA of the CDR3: TGTGCCAGCAGCGTGACAGGTGACTATGGCTACACCTTC. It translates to CASSVTGDYGYTF. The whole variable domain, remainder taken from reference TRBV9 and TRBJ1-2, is DSGVTQTPKHLITATGQRVTLRCSPRSGDLSVYWYQQSLDQGLQFLIQYYNGEERAKGNILERFSAQQFPDLHSELNLSSLELGDSALYFCASSVTGDYGYTFGSGTRLTVV.

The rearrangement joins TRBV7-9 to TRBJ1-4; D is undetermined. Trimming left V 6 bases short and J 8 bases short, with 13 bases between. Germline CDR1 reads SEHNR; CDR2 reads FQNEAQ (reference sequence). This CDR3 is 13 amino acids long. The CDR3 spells CASSVGVGEKLFF. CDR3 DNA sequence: TGTGCCAGCAGTGTAGGCGTAGGAGAAAAACTGTTTTTT.

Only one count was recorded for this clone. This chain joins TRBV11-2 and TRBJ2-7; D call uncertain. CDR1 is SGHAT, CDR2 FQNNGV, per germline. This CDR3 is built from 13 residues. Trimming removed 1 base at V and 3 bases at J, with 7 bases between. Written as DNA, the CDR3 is TGTGCCAGCAGCTTAGGGACCCACTACGAGCAGTACTTC. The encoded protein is CASSLGTHYEQYF.

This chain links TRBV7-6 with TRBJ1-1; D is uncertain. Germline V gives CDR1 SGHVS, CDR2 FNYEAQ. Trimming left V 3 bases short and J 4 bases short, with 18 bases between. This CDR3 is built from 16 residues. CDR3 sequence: CASSFMWPGSGTEAFF. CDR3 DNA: TGTGCCAGCAGCTTCATGTGGCCGGGGTCCGGCACTGAAGCTTTCTTT.

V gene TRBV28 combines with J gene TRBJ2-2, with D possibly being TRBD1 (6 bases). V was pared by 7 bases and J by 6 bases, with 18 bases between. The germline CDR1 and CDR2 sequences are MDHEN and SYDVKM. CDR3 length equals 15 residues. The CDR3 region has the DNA TGTGCCAGCATCTCCCGGGACAACAGGGCCGGGGAGCTGTTTTTT. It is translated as CASISRDNRAGELFF.

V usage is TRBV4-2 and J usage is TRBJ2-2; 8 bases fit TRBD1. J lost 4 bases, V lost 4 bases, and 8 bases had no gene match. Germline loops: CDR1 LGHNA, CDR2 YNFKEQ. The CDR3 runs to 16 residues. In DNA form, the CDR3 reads TGTGCCAGCAGCCGCACGCTAGGGACAGGCACCGGGGAGCTGTTTTTT. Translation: CASSRTLGTGTGELFF.

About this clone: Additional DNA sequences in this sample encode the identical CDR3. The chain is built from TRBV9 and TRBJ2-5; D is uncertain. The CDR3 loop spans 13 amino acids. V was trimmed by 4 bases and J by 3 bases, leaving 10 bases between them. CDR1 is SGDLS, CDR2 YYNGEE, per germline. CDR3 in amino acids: CASSPRTKETQYF. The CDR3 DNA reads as TGTGCCAGCAGCCCAAGAACAAAAGAGACCCAGTACTTC.

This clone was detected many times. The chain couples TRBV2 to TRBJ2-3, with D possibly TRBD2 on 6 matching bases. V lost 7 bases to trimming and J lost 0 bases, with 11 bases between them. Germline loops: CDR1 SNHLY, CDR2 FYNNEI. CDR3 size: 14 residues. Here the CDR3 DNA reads TGTGCCAGCACTCCGGGACTTAGCACAGATACGCAGTATTTT. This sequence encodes CASTPGLSTDTQYF.

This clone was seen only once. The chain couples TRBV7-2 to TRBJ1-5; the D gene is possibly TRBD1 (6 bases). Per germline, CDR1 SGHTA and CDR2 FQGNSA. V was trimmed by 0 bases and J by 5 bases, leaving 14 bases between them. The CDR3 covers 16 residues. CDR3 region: CASSLAPLDSYQPQHF. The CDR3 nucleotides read TGTGCCAGCAGCTTAGCTCCCCTGGACAGCTATCAGCCCCAGCATTTT.